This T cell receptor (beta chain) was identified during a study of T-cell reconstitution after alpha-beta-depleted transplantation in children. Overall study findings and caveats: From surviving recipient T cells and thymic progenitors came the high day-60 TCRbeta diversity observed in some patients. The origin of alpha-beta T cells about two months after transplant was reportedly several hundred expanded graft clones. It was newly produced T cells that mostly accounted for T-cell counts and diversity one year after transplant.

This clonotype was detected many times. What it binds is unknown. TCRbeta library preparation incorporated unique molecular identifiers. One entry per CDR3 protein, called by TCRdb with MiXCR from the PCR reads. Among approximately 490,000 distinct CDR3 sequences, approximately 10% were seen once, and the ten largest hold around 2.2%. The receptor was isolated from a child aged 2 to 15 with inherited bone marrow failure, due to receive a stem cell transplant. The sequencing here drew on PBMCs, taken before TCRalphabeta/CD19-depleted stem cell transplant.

CDR3 DNA sequence: TGCGCCAGCAGCCAATACGGACAGGGGGCTGGGGCCAACGTCCTGACTTTC. It specifies CASSQYGQGAGANVLTF. The chain joins TRBV4-3 to TRBJ2-6; 10 bases are a match to TRBD1. The CDR3 totals 17 residues. V shed 2 bases and J 2 bases; nucleotides not matched to a gene: 3. Per the germline V gene, CDR1 is LGHNA and CDR2 is YSLEER.